This TCR beta chain is from a study of cytomegalovirus exposure and HLA in healthy donors. Findings and caveats of the study: Rare sequences made up most TCRs, while some public TCRs were found in many donors.

Germline V gene lookup returns CDR1 SEHNR and CDR2 FQNEAQ (reference sequence). The CDR3 is 15 residues long. V lost 6 bases and J lost 5; bases outside the gene matches: 13. The donors comprised healthy bone marrow donors. In its sample, this clone was seen a few times. Its antigen remains unknown. The PCR had 60 Vbeta and 13 Jbeta primers. Sequenced by immunoSEQ multiplex PCR; TCRdb stores in-frame clones only, minus some. The sample lists approximately 110,000 clones; about 80% were seen once. The specimen sequenced was PBMCs. The chain carries TRBV7-9 and TRBJ2-7, with 7 bases fitting TRBD1. The receptor's source is a woman between 50 and 59 years old in good health and CMV-seropositive. The CDR3 protein is CASSSKGGALDEQYF. CDR3 coding DNA: TGTGCCAGCAGTTCGAAAGGGGGCGCATTGGACGAGCAGTACTTC.